Listed below are T cell receptor beta chains from one sample, sequenced in a study of T cell responses to AZD1222 COVID-19 vaccine. Sequencing used immunoSEQ multiplex PCR; TCRdb keeps in-frame clones, though not all of them. This table has over 120,000 clones, 75% to 90% appearing once. Specimen: peripheral blood, collected on day 0 of AZD1222 vaccination. These receptors were collected from an adult in good health. The CDR3 runs from the conserved cysteine through the conserved F or W. A D gene is named only where the DNA matches it firmly. The size field is filled for only some rows; it gives once, few, many or a size class.

size	V	D	J	CDR3	DNA
.	TRBV27	.	TRBJ1-5	CASSPQGFWDGNQPQHF	TGTGCCAGCAGTCCCCAGGGCTTCTGGGACGGTAATCAGCCCCAGCATTTT
.	TRBV6-5	TRBD1	TRBJ1-1	CASSKGTVMNTEAFF	TGTGCCAGCAGTAAGGGGACAGTCATGAACACTGAAGCTTTCTTT
.	TRBV13	TRBD1	TRBJ1-4	CASSLGIRDRVIEKLFF	TGTGCCAGCAGCTTAGGTATCCGGGACAGGGTTATAGAAAAACTGTTTTTT
.	TRBV5-1	.	TRBJ2-2	CASSNGDRTGELFF	TGCGCCAGCAGCAACGGGGATCGCACCGGGGAGCTGTTTTTT
.	TRBV5-1	.	TRBJ2-2	CASSPPGHSNTGELFF	TGCGCCAGCAGCCCCCCCGGACACTCGAACACCGGGGAGCTGTTTTTT
.	TRBV7-9	.	TRBJ1-4	CASSPAAEKLFF	TGTGCCAGCAGCCCAGCGGCGGAAAAACTGTTTTTT
.	TRBV24-1	TRBD1	TRBJ2-1	CATSDRGQVGNEQFF	TGTGCCACCAGTGATCGGGGACAGGTCGGGAATGAGCAGTTCTTC
.	TRBV11-3	.	TRBJ1-3	CASSLDGSGNTIYF	TGTGCCAGCAGCTTAGATGGCTCTGGAAACACCATATATTTT
.	TRBV5-4	.	TRBJ2-2	CASSAGAAEGAGELFF	TGTGCCAGCAGCGCGGGGGCAGCGGAGGGCGCCGGGGAGCTGTTTTTT
once	TRBV18	TRBD2	TRBJ2-3	CASSPDSGAEYF	TGTGCCAGCTCACCAGATAGCGGGGCCGAGTATTTT
.	TRBV19	.	TRBJ1-2	CASSIAGTNYGYTF	TGTGCCAGTAGTATAGCCGGCACGAACTATGGCTACACCTTC
.	TRBV21-1	.	TRBJ1-1	CASSKAQAVNTEAFF	TGTGCCAGCAGCAAAGCGCAGGCGGTGAACACTGAAGCTTTCTTT
.	TRBV7-9	.	TRBJ2-3	CASSHTDSTDTQYF	TGTGCCAGCAGCCACACAGACAGCACAGATACGCAGTATTTT
.	TRBV9	.	TRBJ1-2	CASSVVKRGGYTF	TGTGCCAGCAGCGTAGTAAAAAGAGGAGGCTACACCTTC
.	TRBV25-1	.	TRBJ1-1	CASSDSGYSTEAFF	TGTGCCAGCAGTGATTCAGGCTACAGCACTGAAGCTTTCTTT
.	TRBV19	TRBD2	TRBJ2-7	CASRIAGGDSYEQYF	TGTGCCAGTAGGATAGCGGGAGGTGACTCCTACGAGCAGTACTTC
.	TRBV6-5	TRBD1	TRBJ1-5	CASRLGTGNQPQHF	TGTGCCAGCAGACTGGGGACAGGGAATCAGCCCCAGCATTTT
.	TRBV30	TRBD1	TRBJ2-7	CACTGGPYEQYF	TGTGCCTGTACAGGGGGCCCCTACGAGCAGTACTTC
.	TRBV5-1	.	TRBJ2-5	CASSLQGETQYF	TGCGCCAGCAGCTTACAGGGAGAGACCCAGTACTTC
.	TRBV5-4	.	TRBJ1-2	CASSPTRDRYGYTF	TGTGCCAGCAGCCCCACCCGAGATAGATATGGCTACACCTTC
.	TRBV7-2	TRBD2	TRBJ2-3	CASSSEAGRGADTQYF	TGTGCCAGCAGCTCGGAAGCGGGGCGGGGGGCAGATACGCAGTATTTT
.	TRBV11-2	.	TRBJ2-5	CASSSGRMQETQYF	TGTGCCAGCAGTTCAGGACGGATGCAAGAGACCCAGTACTTC
.	TRBV28	.	TRBJ1-1	CASSGHLNTEAFF	TGTGCCAGCTCCGGACACCTGAACACTGAAGCTTTCTTT
.	TRBV19	.	TRBJ2-7	CASSISVNLPEQYF	TGTGCCAGTAGTATTTCAGTGAATTTACCCGAGCAGTACTTC
.	TRBV19	TRBD1	TRBJ1-5	CASSIGNRGGQPQHF	TGTGCCAGTAGTATAGGCAACAGGGGGGGTCAGCCCCAGCATTTT
.	TRBV6-2/TRBV6-3	.	TRBJ1-6	CASSWEGNSPLHF	TGTGCCAGCAGTTGGGAGGGTAATTCACCCCTCCACTTT
.	TRBV7-8	.	TRBJ1-6	CASSLLGRGSSPLHF	TGTGCCAGCAGCTTACTCGGCCGGGGCTCTTCACCCCTCCACTTT
.	TRBV18	.	TRBJ2-3	CASSPPKADTQYF	TGTGCCAGCTCACCACCTAAGGCAGATACGCAGTATTTT
.	TRBV7-9	TRBD2	TRBJ2-7	CASSQGSGRSYEQYF	TGTGCCAGCAGCCAAGGGAGCGGGAGATCCTACGAGCAGTACTTC
.	TRBV14	.	TRBJ1-1	CASSQDLAGIAFF	TGTGCCAGCAGCCAAGATTTGGCAGGGATCGCTTTCTTT
.	TRBV3-1/TRBV3-2	.	TRBJ1-1	CASSQVGLGRAFF	TGTGCCAGCAGCCAAGTAGGCCTTGGTAGAGCTTTCTTT
few	TRBV7-9	TRBD2	TRBJ2-5	CASSLSGTSGQETQYF	TGTGCCAGCAGCCTGTCCGGGACTAGCGGACAAGAGACCCAGTACTTC
.	TRBV7-6	TRBD2	TRBJ2-5	CASSLALTSAETQYF	TGTGCCAGCAGCTTAGCCCTAACTAGCGCCGAGACCCAGTACTTC
.	TRBV5-5	.	TRBJ1-5	CASSLEPHQPQHF	TGTGCCAGCAGCTTGGAACCGCATCAGCCCCAGCATTTT
.	TRBV6-5	.	TRBJ1-5	CASSYSDGHKPQHF	TGTGCCAGCAGTTACTCAGACGGACATAAGCCCCAGCATTTT
.	TRBV18	TRBD1	TRBJ1-5	CASSPDRGRSNQPQHF	TGTGCCAGCTCACCGGACAGGGGCCGGAGCAATCAGCCCCAGCATTTT
.	TRBV24-1	.	TRBJ2-2	CATGTSNTGELFF	TGTGCCACCGGGACATCGAACACCGGGGAGCTGTTTTTT
.	TRBV7-9	TRBD2	TRBJ2-3	CASSLRTSGIVDTQYF	TGTGCCAGCAGCCTTCGGACTAGCGGGATTGTGGATACGCAGTATTTT
.	TRBV9	.	TRBJ1-1	CASSVAPTAGTEAFF	TGTGCCAGCAGCGTTGCCCCGACGGCAGGGACTGAAGCTTTCTTT
.	TRBV7-2	TRBD1	TRBJ1-2	CASSLDRGSGYTF	TGTGCCAGCAGCTTAGACAGGGGCAGCGGCTACACCTTC
few	TRBV5-8	.	TRBJ1-1	CASSLAGAGNTEAFF	TGTGCCAGCAGCTTGGCCGGGGCAGGGAACACTGAAGCTTTCTTT